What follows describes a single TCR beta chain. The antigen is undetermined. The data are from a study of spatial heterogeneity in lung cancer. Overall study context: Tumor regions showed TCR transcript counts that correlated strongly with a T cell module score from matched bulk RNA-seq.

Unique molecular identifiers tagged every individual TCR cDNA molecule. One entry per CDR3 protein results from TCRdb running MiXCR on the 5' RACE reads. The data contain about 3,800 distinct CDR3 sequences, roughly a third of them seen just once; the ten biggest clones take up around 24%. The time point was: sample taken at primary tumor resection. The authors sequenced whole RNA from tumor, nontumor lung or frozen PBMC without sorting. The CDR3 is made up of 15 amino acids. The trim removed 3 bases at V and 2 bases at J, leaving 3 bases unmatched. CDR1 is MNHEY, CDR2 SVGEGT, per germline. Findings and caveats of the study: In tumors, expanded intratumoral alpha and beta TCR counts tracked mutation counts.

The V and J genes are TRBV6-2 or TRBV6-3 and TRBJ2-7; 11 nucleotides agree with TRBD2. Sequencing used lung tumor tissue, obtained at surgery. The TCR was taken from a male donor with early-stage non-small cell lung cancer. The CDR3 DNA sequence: TGTGCCAGCAGTTATAGCGGGAGGGCCCCCTACGAGCAGTACTTC. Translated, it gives CASSYSGRAPYEQYF.